These 27 T cell receptor beta chains share one sample of origin, sequenced in a study of persistence of HIV-infected CD4 T cells. Anti-CD3/anti-CD28 beads served as a nonspecific positive control stimulus. Sorting selected CD4+ T cells upregulating both CD40 ligand and CD69. The antigens for these receptors are not known. This was the immunoSEQ version 4 assay in survey mode. Data came from immunoSEQ multiplex PCR; TCRdb stores just in-frame clones and leaves some out. The profile shows tens of thousands of clones, approximately 90% of them singletons. Source: CD4+ T cells sorted from PBMCs after roughly 18-hour stimulation, taken from a patient who received antiretroviral therapy. These receptors all stem from an adult man with HIV who was CMV-seropositive.

The V gene is TRBV6-5, the J gene TRBJ1-1; 10 bases are a match to TRBD1. The CDR3 sequence is 15 residues long. From germline, CDR1 is MNHEY and CDR2 SVGAGI. Losses at the gene ends were 6 bases for V and 1 base for J; bases not matched to a gene: 5. CDR3 residues: CASSRQGAPNTEAFF. The CDR3 DNA follows: TGTGCCAGCAGCCGACAGGGGGCGCCGAACACTGAAGCTTTCTTT.

A note on this clone: The sample carries other DNA sequences with the same CDR3. The chain recombines TRBV7-2 with TRBJ2-4, with TRBD2 as a possible D gene (7 bases). Germline V gives CDR1 SGHTA, CDR2 FQGNSA. The germline V and J ends were trimmed by 5 bases and 1 base, with 9 bases remaining between them. The CDR3 covers 14 residues. The DNA for the CDR3 is TGTGCCAGCAGCCGGGGGGCCGCCAAAAACATTCAGTACTTC. As protein: CASSRGAAKNIQYF.

This clone has a single count. This chain links TRBV18 with TRBJ1-2; D might be TRBD1 (5 bases). Germline V gene sequence: CDR1 KGHSH, CDR2 LQKENI. The V end was cut by 3 bases, the J end by 7 bases, with 18 bases between. CDR3 size: 15 residues. CDR3 protein: CASSPTPGTGGGYTF. In DNA form, the CDR3 reads TGTGCCAGCTCACCGACCCCCGGGACGGGGGGTGGCTACACCTTC.

This chain uses TRBV18 with TRBJ2-7; D is unresolved. The CDR3 is made up of 15 amino acids. The germline CDR1 and CDR2 sequences are KGHSH and LQKENI. Between the trimmed V and J ends, which lost 2 bases and 0 bases, there was a span of 11 bases. The CDR3: CASSPISVHSYEQYF. Written as DNA, the CDR3 is TGTGCCAGCTCACCAATCAGCGTGCACTCCTACGAGCAGTACTTC.

The V gene is TRBV7-3, the J gene TRBJ2-2; 8 positions agree with TRBD1. CDR1 and CDR2 from the germline V gene are SGHTA and FQGTGA. The CDR3 has 14 residues. The trim removed 6 bases at V and 6 bases at J, leaving 6 bases unmatched. CDR3 DNA sequence: TGTGCCAGCAGATGGGACAGGCTGGCCGGGGAGCTGTTTTTT. Amino acids: CASRWDRLAGELFF.

This chain uses TRBV19 with TRBJ2-2; D is perhaps TRBD1 or TRBD2 (5 bases each). V was pared by 10 bases and J by 0 bases, with 12 bases between. This CDR3 has 14 amino acids. Germline V gene lookup returns CDR1 LNHDA and CDR2 SQIVND (reference sequence). The CDR3 loop is CATGQGPNTGELFF. Written as DNA, the CDR3 is TGTGCCACGGGGCAGGGCCCGAACACCGGGGAGCTGTTTTTT.

The gene calls are TRBV28 and TRBJ2-3; maybe TRBD1 (6 bases). V was pared by 3 bases and J by 4 bases, with 17 bases between. The V gene's germline CDR1 is MDHEN and CDR2 SYDVKM. The CDR3 is 16 residues long. The CDR3 DNA follows: TGTGCCAGCAGTTTTTTCGGCAGGGGAGTCGCAGATACGCAGTATTTT. Residues: CASSFFGRGVADTQYF.

The chain has TRBV10-2 and TRBJ1-5; D perhaps matches TRBD1 (6 bases). This CDR3 is 15 amino acids long. V lost 0 bases, J lost 7 bases, and 13 bases lay in between. Germline CDR1 WSHSY, CDR2 SAAADI. The CDR3 DNA reads TGCGCCAGCAGTGAGTCGTCCAGGGGAGGGCAGCCCCAGCATTTT. Its translation is CASSESSRGGQPQHF.

The rearrangement joins TRBV5-1 to TRBJ2-6; the D is unclear. This CDR3 contains 15 residues. The V gene lost 6 bases and the J gene lost 4 bases, with 14 bases spanning the gap. The germline V gene encodes CDR1 SGHRS and CDR2 YFSETQ. The CDR3 DNA is TGCGCCAGCAATGGGGTGCTGGCGGGGGCCAACGTCCTGACTTTC. Protein: CASNGVLAGANVLTF.

The chain carries TRBV25-1 and TRBJ1-4; weak D call: TRBD1 (6 bases). Germline CDR1 and CDR2: MGHDK and SYGVNS. V was pared by 7 bases and J by 3 bases, with 12 bases between. The CDR3 covers 14 residues. CDR3 in amino acids: CASTGQFPNEKLFF. CDR3 nucleotides: TGTGCCAGCACAGGACAGTTCCCTAATGAAAAACTGTTTTTT.

The chain joins TRBV28 to TRBJ2-7; 10 bases map to TRBD1. Per germline, CDR1 MDHEN and CDR2 SYDVKM. This CDR3 contains 15 residues. With 6 bases clipped from V and 3 bases from J, the junction kept 8 bases outside the gene matches. CDR3 residues: CASSGPDRGNYEQYF. In nucleotides, the CDR3 is TGTGCCAGCAGCGGCCCGGACAGGGGGAACTACGAGCAGTACTTC.

V gene TRBV5-1 combines with J gene TRBJ2-1; a possible D gene is TRBD1 (6 bases). The CDR3 spans 16 residues. The ends were cut back, 6 bases at V and 7 bases at J, with 23 bases in the middle. CDR1 is SGHRS, CDR2 YFSETQ, per germline. In DNA, the CDR3 is TGCGCCAGCAACCCGACGACGAGGACAGTGTCAAATGAGCAGTTCTTC. This gives the protein CASNPTTRTVSNEQFF.

This rearrangement joins TRBV5-4 to TRBJ1-6; TRBD1 matches at 9 bases. Germline CDR1 reads SGHNT; CDR2 reads YYREEE (reference sequence). The CDR3 length is 17 residues. V was clipped by 0 bases and J by 9 bases; unmatched bases: 10. The CDR3 DNA sequence: TGTGCCAGCAGCTTGGATCCGGGACAGGGTAATCGTTCACCCCTCCACTTT. This sequence encodes CASSLDPGQGNRSPLHF.

CDR3 loop: CASSPFPPGEGNSPLHF. The CDR3 DNA reads as TGTGCCAGCTCACCATTCCCCCCTGGGGAAGGTAATTCACCCCTCCACTTT. The V and J genes are TRBV18 and TRBJ1-6; D is uncertain. This CDR3 contains 17 residues. Trimming stripped 2 bases from V and 6 bases from J, with 17 bases between. Germline assignment: CDR1 KGHSH and CDR2 LQKENI.

This clone is a singleton in its sample. This chain joins TRBV6-5 and TRBJ1-3, with D possibly being TRBD1 (5 bases). Trimming left V 0 bases short and J 1 base short, with 7 bases between. Germline V lookup: CDR1 MNHEY, CDR2 SVGAGI. The CDR3 spans 15 residues. The CDR3 region has the DNA TGTGCCAGCAGTTACTCCGGGACTTCTGGAAACACCATATATTTT. Protein sequence: CASSYSGTSGNTIYF.

The chain recombines TRBV6-1 with TRBJ1-5; no reliable D call. The CDR3 loop spans 11 amino acids. Germline assignment: CDR1 MNHNS and CDR2 SASEGT. Trimming shortened V by 2 bases and J by 8 bases, and 4 bases separated the two germline ends. Here the CDR3 reads CASSEPEPQHF. The DNA of the CDR3 is TGTGCCAGCAGTGAACCGGAGCCCCAGCATTTT.

The V call is TRBV19, the J call TRBJ2-7; tentatively, D is TRBD1 (6 bases). The CDR3 is 14 amino acids. Germline CDR1 LNHDA, CDR2 SQIVND (reference sequence). V dropped 6 bases and J dropped 6 bases, with 18 bases sitting between them. CDR3 region: CASRLQGSAGEQYF. The CDR3 DNA reads as TGTGCCAGTAGGCTACAGGGTTCGGCGGGCGAGCAGTACTTC.

The V call is TRBV6-5, the J call TRBJ2-2; 7 bases fit TRBD1. V lost 3 bases to trimming and J lost 11 bases; unmatched junction nucleotides: 12. The CDR3 has 15 amino acids. In germline, CDR1 is MNHEY, CDR2 SVGAGI. In DNA, the CDR3 is TGTGCCAGCAGTTATTCGACAGGGCCCACGAAAGAGCTGTTTTTT. This codes for CASSYSTGPTKELFF.

This chain uses TRBV5-1 with TRBJ2-1, with TRBD1 matching 7 bases. The germline gives CDR1 SGHRS, CDR2 YFSETQ. This CDR3 region has 15 residues. The junction had 5 bases not matched to a gene; V was cut back by 0 bases and J by 5 bases. The CDR3 region is CASSLVWTGDNEQFF. Written as DNA, the CDR3 is TGCGCCAGCAGCTTGGTTTGGACAGGAGACAATGAGCAGTTCTTC.

CDR3: CASSENRDRVGKLFF. CDR3 sequence (DNA): TGTGCCAGCAGTGAAAACCGGGACAGGGTAGGGAAACTGTTTTTT. The J gene is TRBJ1-4, the V gene TRBV6-1, with TRBD1 matching over 9 bases. The CDR3 has 15 amino acids. Trimming took 2 bases from V and 11 from J; bases not matched to a gene: 9. The germline V gene encodes CDR1 MNHNS and CDR2 SASEGT.

The genes are TRBV6-5 and TRBJ1-5; TRBD1 matches 9 bases. Germline values: CDR1 MNHEY, CDR2 SVGAGI. This CDR3 is built from 15 residues. Trimming removed 6 bases from V and 2 bases from J; junction bases left unmatched: 5. The CDR3 DNA reads TGTGCCAGCAGCCCGACAGGGGGTCGCAATCAGCCCCAGCATTTT. Protein sequence: CASSPTGGRNQPQHF.

This clone was observed a single time. The chain is built from TRBV19 and TRBJ1-6; 9 positions match TRBD1. The germline gives CDR1 LNHDA, CDR2 SQIVND (reference sequence). The CDR3 is made up of 13 amino acids. Trimming cost V 6 bases and J 9 bases; bases outside gene matches: 3. Here the CDR3 DNA reads TGTGCCAGTAGGACAGGGGGAGGTTCACCCCTCCACTTT. Translation: CASRTGGGSPLHF.

This sequence joins TRBV5-1 and TRBJ1-1, with D perhaps TRBD1 (6 bases). The CDR3 is made up of 16 amino acids. Trimming took 2 bases from V and 4 from J, leaving 18 bases between them. Germline-derived CDR1 and CDR2 are SGHRS and YFSETQ. The CDR3 protein is CASSFNRVGQGTEAFF. The CDR3 nucleotides are TGCGCCAGCAGCTTTAACAGGGTGGGGCAGGGCACTGAAGCTTTCTTT.

The J gene is TRBJ2-7, the V gene TRBV3-1 (or the pseudogene TRBV3-2), with D perhaps TRBD1 or TRBD2 (5 bases each). Germline V gene data show CDR1 as LGHDT and CDR2 as YNNKEL (reference sequence). Trimming cost V 1 base and J 7 bases, with 17 bases left between them. CDR3 length equals 15 residues. The CDR3 DNA is TGTGCCAGCAGCCAAGGTTCCGGGACGTGGGCGGAGCAGTACTTC. This sequence encodes CASSQGSGTWAEQYF.

The chain employs TRBV2 and TRBJ1-1; D remains ambiguous. The V end was cut by 5 bases, the J end by 1 base, with 11 bases between. Germline CDR1 is SNHLY and CDR2 is FYNNEI. The CDR3 is 14 amino acids. DNA for the CDR3: TGTGCCAGCAGTAGAGGCATGGGGAACACTGAAGCTTTCTTT. It specifies CASSRGMGNTEAFF.

The chain links TRBV19 to TRBJ2-3, with 7 bases identical to TRBD1. With 7 bases clipped from V and 2 bases from J, the junction kept 6 bases outside the gene matches. Germline V gives CDR1 LNHDA, CDR2 SQIVND (reference sequence). The CDR3 has 14 residues. As DNA, the CDR3 is TGTGCCAGTAAAAGACAGGGTCCCACAGATACGCAGTATTTT. Protein product: CASKRQGPTDTQYF. Complete variable domain (other parts from reference TRBV19 and TRBJ2-3): DGGITQSPKYLFRKEGQNVTLSCEQNLNHDAMYWYRQDPGQGLRLIYYSQIVNDFQKGDIAEGYSVSREKKESFPLTVTSAQKNPTAFYLCASKRQGPTDTQYFGPGTRLTVL.

This clone was counted between two and nine times. V is TRBV7-9 and J is TRBJ2-1, with TRBD1 matching over 7 bases. This CDR3 is 16 amino acids long. From germline, CDR1 is SEHNR and CDR2 FQNEAQ (reference sequence). V trimming: 1 base; J trimming: 2 bases; junction bases outside the gene matches: 5. CDR3 sequence reads: CASSLEGQLPYNEQFF. Written as DNA, the CDR3 is TGTGCCAGCAGCTTAGAGGGACAGCTTCCCTACAATGAGCAGTTCTTC.